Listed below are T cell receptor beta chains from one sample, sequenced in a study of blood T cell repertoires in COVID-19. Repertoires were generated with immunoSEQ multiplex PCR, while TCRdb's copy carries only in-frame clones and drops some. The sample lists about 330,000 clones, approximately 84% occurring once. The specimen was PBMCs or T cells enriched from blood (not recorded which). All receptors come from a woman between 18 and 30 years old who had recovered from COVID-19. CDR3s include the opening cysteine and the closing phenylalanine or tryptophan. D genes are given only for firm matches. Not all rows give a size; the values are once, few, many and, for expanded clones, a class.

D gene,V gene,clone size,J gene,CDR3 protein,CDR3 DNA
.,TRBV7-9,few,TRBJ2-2,CASSFSTGEAGELFF,TGTGCCAGCAGCTTTTCCACAGGGGAGGCCGGGGAGCTGTTTTTT
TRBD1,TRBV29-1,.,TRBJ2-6,CSVGGMTGQSGANVLTF,TGCAGCGTTGGGGGGATGACAGGGCAGTCCGGGGCCAACGTCCTGACTTTC
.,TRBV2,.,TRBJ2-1,CASSVDSHNEQFF,TGTGCCAGCAGTGTTGACAGTCACAATGAGCAGTTCTTC
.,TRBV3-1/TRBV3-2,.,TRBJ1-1,CASIGQNTEAFF,TGTGCCAGCATCGGACAGAACACTGAAGCTTTCTTT
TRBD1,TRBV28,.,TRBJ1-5,CASSLRGQGRNQPQHF,TGTGCCAGCAGCCTTAGGGGACAGGGGCGGAATCAGCCCCAGCATTTT
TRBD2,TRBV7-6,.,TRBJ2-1,CASSLSPLAGGPRVGLDEQFF,TGTGCCAGCAGCTTAAGCCCCCTAGCGGGAGGGCCCCGAGTAGGATTGGATGAGCAGTTCTTC
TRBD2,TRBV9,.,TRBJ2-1,CASSVVAGGRNEQFF,TGTGCCAGCAGCGTAGTAGCGGGGGGGCGTAATGAGCAGTTCTTC
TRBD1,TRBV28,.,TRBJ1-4,CASSFIVLGQGNEKLFF,TGTGCCAGCAGTTTTATTGTTTTGGGACAGGGGAATGAAAAACTGTTTTTT
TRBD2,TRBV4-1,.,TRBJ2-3,CASSQLSGGTQYF,TGCGCCAGCAGCCAACTGAGCGGGGGAACGCAGTATTTT
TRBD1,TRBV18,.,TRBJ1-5,CASSPGAGGTGNQPQHF,TGTGCCAGCTCACCAGGGGCAGGGGGCACGGGCAATCAGCCCCAGCATTTT
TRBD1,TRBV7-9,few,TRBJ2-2,CASSYRTGTGELFF,TGTGCCAGCAGCTACCGGACAGGCACCGGGGAGCTGTTTTTT
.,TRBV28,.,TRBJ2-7,CASSPLDRYYEQYF,TGTGCCAGCAGTCCCCTCGACAGGTACTACGAGCAGTACTTC
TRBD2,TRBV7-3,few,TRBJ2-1,CASSPTSGGYNEQFF,TGTGCCAGCAGCCCGACTAGCGGGGGGTACAATGAGCAGTTCTTC
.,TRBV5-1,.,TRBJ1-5,CASSLGEGQPQHF,TGCGCCAGCAGCTTGGGGGAGGGTCAGCCCCAGCATTTT
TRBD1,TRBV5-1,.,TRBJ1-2,CASSLTGTVLPYGYTF,TGCGCCAGCAGCTTGACGGGGACAGTTCTACCATATGGCTACACCTTC
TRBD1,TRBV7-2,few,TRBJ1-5,CASSPSGPQGAYYQPQHF,TGTGCCAGCAGCCCAAGCGGGCCCCAGGGGGCGTATTATCAGCCCCAGCATTTT
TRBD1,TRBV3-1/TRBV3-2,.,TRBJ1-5,CASSLRGDQPQHF,TGTGCCAGCAGCCTCAGGGGGGATCAGCCCCAGCATTTT
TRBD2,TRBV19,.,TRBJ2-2,CASSGAGTNTGELFF,TGTGCCAGTAGTGGAGCGGGGACGAACACCGGGGAGCTGTTTTTT
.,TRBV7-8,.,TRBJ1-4,CASSPRRQAYNEKLFF,TGTGCCAGCAGCCCCCGCCGACAGGCTTATAATGAAAAACTGTTTTTT
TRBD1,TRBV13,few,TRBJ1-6,CASSLGQGLYPYGSPLHF,TGTGCCAGCAGCCTTGGACAGGGGCTCTACCCGTATGGTTCACCCCTCCACTTT
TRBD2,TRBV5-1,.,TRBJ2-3,CASSLGRLAGTDTQYF,TGCGCCAGCAGCTTGGGGCGGCTAGCGGGGACAGATACGCAGTATTTT
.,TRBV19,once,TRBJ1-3,CASTPAVTGNTIYF,TGTGCCAGTACCCCAGCGGTTACTGGAAACACCATATATTTT
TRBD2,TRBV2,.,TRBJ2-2,CASGKGLAGTGELFF,TGTGCCAGCGGTAAAGGACTAGCGGGCACCGGGGAGCTGTTTTTT
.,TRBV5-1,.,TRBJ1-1,CASSTGGALNTEAFF,TGCGCCAGCAGCACTGGGGGGGCTCTGAACACTGAAGCTTTCTTT
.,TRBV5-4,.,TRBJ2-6,CASTGQLSGANVLTF,TGTGCCAGTACAGGACAGCTCTCTGGGGCCAACGTCCTGACTTTC
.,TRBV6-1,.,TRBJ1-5,CASSEGLGNQPQHF,TGTGCCAGCAGTGAGGGGCTAGGCAATCAGCCCCAGCATTTT
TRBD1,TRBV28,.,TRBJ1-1,CASTPGGTEAFF,TGTGCCAGCACCCCAGGGGGCACTGAAGCTTTCTTT
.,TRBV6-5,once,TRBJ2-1,CASSRQSSSYNEQFF,TGTGCCAGCAGTCGACAGTCAAGCTCCTACAATGAGCAGTTCTTC